This TCR beta chain is from a study of blood T cells in healthy people across ages (dated by TCRdb to 2014 to 2015). Study-wide context: Template switching captured roughly one uniquely barcoded TCR beta cDNA molecule per two T cells in model experiments. The study measured age-related changes in TCR beta repertoire diversity using deep sequencing normalized with unique cDNA molecular identifiers. Donors were grouped into four age groups: young (average about 15 years), middle-aged (less than 40), aged (about 59) and long-lived (approximately 81). To avoid experimental bias, donors of different ages were spread randomly across the sequencing lanes. Two additional independent replicas of 1 million unique cDNA reads from the same blood draw were analyzed for two donors (one aged 18 to 29 and one aged 80 or older). On the study overall, not on this receptor specifically: Conclusive comparison of naive and antigen-experienced compartments was prevented by the profiling of bulk unsorted PBMCs. Observed TCR beta diversity per million T cells fell roughly linearly with age, and a significant reduction was already apparent by age roughly 40. A strong correlation was found between observed TCR beta diversity and the percentage of naive T cells measured by flow cytometry. Estimates of total diversity from one million sequenced T cells were regarded as lower bounds and underestimates. Compared with the aged group, the long-lived group had more naive CD4+ T cells, fewer expanded clones and increased TCR diversity, a pattern suggesting age selection. Donor CMV infection status was unknown, potentially confounding age-related changes in expanded clonotypes.

The library was obtained by 5' RACE. A second PCR of roughly 7 to 12 cycles was run with a J-beta primer mix and a sample-barcoded 5' primer. Each TCR beta cDNA molecule received a unique molecular identifier from a template-switch 5' adaptor carrying 12 random nucleotides. At least 2.5 million CDR3-containing paired-end reads were obtained from each sample. First-strand cDNA was synthesized from all RNA with the Mint cDNA synthesis kit, primed by a TRBC-specific oligonucleotide. Following uracil-DNA glycosylase treatment, all cDNA underwent a first 18-cycle PCR with the universal primers M1SS and BC2_uni_R. The original methods were these. Each sample was normalized by randomly selecting 1 million high-quality reads, each carrying a distinct molecular identifier. Reads with shared molecular identifiers were discarded instead of being binned into consensus sequences. MiTCR, with a Q25 quality threshold and the strictest error-elimination algorithm, was used for CDR3 identification, clonotype clustering and error correction. Lower-bound total TCR beta diversity was estimated with a nonparametric unseen species model using Euler transformation. The public reads were reanalyzed by TCRdb: fastp trimming at Q25, MiXCR alignment, in-frame beta chains only. Every entry covers one CDR3 protein and lists the most common genes and DNA from its rows. None of the V and J calls come from the authors' own analysis; TCRdb made them. For this sample the table gives fewer than 2 million distinct CDR3 sequences, of which roughly two fifths were detected only once. The top ten clones comprise more than 20% of the sample.

Measured from the cysteine to the phenylalanine, the CDR3 is 12 residues long. Only the CDR3 portion is preserved as DNA: 36 bases, with reading frame beginning at the first base. CDR1 is given as SEHNR and CDR2 as FQNEAQ, both from the germline V gene (reference sequence). As to this clonotype: What antigen it recognizes has not been identified. No qualities accompany the bases; no much larger clone lies one base away.

The donors were roughly 39 Caucasian individuals from Russia, aged 6 to 90 years, who were systemically healthy. Ten milliliters of peripheral blood were drawn from each donor into EDTA-treated Vacutainer tubes. Ficoll-Paque density-gradient centrifugation was used to isolate PBMCs, with at least 7 million obtained per sample. Total RNA, at least 6 micrograms per sample, was extracted from PBMCs with Trizol reagent. For every donor, an aliquot of PBMCs went through flow cytometry to measure the percentages of naive CD45RAhigh/CD27high T cells. The sequence is built from TRBV7-9 and TRBJ2-5; the D segment could be TRBD1, given 5 matching bases. The end of the DNA fits TRBJ2-7 better, so the J call may be wrong. This clonotype was sampled from a human donor in good health. Source material: blood. In nucleotides, the sequence is TGTGCCAGCAGCCACGGACATTACGAGCAGTACTTC. Its amino acids are CASSHGHYEQYF.